This T cell receptor (beta chain) was retrieved from a study of shared clonotypes between healthy human individuals. Across the whole study: Serving as donors were a couple of women and three men, whose ages spanned 18 to 49.

The CDR3 is made up of 15 amino acids. The ends were cut back, 2 bases at V and 1 base at J, with 10 bases in the middle. Measured with immunoSEQ multiplex PCR; TCRdb has only the in-frame clones, and not every one. The sample lists some 1 million clones, roughly 80% seen once, with 1.2% to 1.5% in the top ten. This clone was observed many times. Input material: memory CD4+ T cells sorted from blood. Stated subset: CD45RA-negative fraction. This clonotype originated in a man younger than 35 in good health. The chain couples TRBV23-1 to TRBJ2-3, with D unresolved. Being an ORF, TRBV23-1 has a function that is uncertain. The CDR3 nucleotides are TGCGCCAGCAGTCAACCCCGAACCGGCACAGATACGCAGTATTTT. Protein sequence: CASSQPRTGTDTQYF.